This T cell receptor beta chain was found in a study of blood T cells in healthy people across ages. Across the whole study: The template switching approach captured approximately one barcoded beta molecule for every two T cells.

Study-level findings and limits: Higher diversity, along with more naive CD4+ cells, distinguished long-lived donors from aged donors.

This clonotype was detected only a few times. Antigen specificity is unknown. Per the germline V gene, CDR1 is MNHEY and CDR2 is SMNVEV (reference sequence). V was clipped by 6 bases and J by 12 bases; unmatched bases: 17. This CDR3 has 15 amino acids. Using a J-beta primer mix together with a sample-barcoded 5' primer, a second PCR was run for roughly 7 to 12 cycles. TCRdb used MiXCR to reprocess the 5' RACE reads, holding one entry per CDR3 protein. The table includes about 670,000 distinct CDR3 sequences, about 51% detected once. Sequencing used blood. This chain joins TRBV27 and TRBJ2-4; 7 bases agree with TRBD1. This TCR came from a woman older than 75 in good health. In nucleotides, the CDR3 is TGTGCCAGCAGACCTGATGCCAGGGGGTGGAATTCTCAGTACTTC. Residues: CASRPDARGWNSQYF.